This TCR beta chain appears in the sequencing data of a study of OX40 agonist ivuxolimab in advanced cancers. Here immunoSEQ multiplex PCR was the method, and the copy in TCRdb shows in-frame clones only, minus some. The sample consists of roughly 73,000 clones, almost 90% of them appearing once. The CDR3 is 16 amino acids. V shed 0 bases, J shed 2 bases, and the junction held 5 bases outside the gene matches. Germline-derived CDR1 and CDR2 are LGHNA and YNFKEQ. Sequencing used CD4+ or CD8+ T cells sorted from blood, obtained in a trial of the OX40 agonist ivuxolimab. The chain has TRBV4-2 and TRBJ2-3, with 7 bases that match TRBD2. The sequence was collected from an adult with an advanced solid tumor such as melanoma, head and neck, liver or kidney cancer. CDR3 amino acids: CASSQDNGRYTDTQYF. CDR3 DNA: TGTGCCAGCAGCCAAGACAACGGGAGGTACACAGATACGCAGTATTTT.